This T cell receptor (beta chain) appears in the sequencing data of a study of regulatory T cells in long-lasting Graves disease. Libraries of TCR beta came from iRepertoire HTBI primers plus Arm-PCR of CDR3 regions. MiXCR was run by TCRdb on the multiplex PCR reads, yielding one entry per CDR3 protein. The sample gives roughly 500,000 distinct CDR3 sequences, 20% to 25% of which show up once; roughly 8% is in the top ten. Germline V gives CDR1 MDHEN, CDR2 SYDVKM. The CDR3 is made up of 12 amino acids. V was clipped by 8 bases and J by 11 bases, with 16 bases between them. Stated time point: persistent/refractory GD, antithyroid drugs over 5 years with positive TRAb. The TCR library was prepared using RNA isolated from PBMCs. Recruitment took place at an endocrinology department in Xi'an, China. Concerning this clonotype: The antigen remains undetermined.

Points from the study as a whole: Among persistent patients, a larger number of public clonotypes were shared (roughly 2,700) than among newly diagnosed patients (around 980). Since the sample size was small, accuracy may have been reduced.

This chain connects TRBV28 to TRBJ2-1, with a weak D call TRBD1 (6 bases). The input for sequencing was peripheral blood mononuclear cells (PBMCs), taken when the disease was refractory, from a patient treated with antithyroid drugs. The clonotype comes from a female donor with Graves disease. CDR3 in amino acids: CASFNYRDKQFF. The CDR3 DNA reads TGTGCCAGCTTCAACTACCGGGACAAGCAGTTCTTC.